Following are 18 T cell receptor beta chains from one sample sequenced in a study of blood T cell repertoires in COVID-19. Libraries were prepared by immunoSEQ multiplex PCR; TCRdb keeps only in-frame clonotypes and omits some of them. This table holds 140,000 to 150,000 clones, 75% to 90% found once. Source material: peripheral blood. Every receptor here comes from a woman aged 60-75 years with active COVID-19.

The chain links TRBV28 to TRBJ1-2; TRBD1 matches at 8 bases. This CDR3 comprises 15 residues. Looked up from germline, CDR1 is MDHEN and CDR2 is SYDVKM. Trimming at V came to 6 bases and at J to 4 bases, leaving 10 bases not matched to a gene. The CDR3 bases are TGTGCCAGCAGCGCGTACTCAGGGGGCGGCTATGGCTACACCTTC. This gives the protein CASSAYSGGGYGYTF.

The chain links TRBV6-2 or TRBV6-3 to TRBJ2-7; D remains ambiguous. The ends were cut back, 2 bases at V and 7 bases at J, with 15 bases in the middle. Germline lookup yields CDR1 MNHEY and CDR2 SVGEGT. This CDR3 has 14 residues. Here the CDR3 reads CASSYHQVDGEQYF. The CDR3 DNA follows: TGTGCCAGCAGTTACCACCAGGTGGATGGAGAGCAGTACTTC.

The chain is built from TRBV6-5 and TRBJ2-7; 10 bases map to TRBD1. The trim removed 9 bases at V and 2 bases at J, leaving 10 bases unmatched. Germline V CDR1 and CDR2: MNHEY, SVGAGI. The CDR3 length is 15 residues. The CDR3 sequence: CASRALGQGTYEQYF. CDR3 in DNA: TGTGCCAGTCGAGCCTTGGGACAGGGGACCTACGAGCAGTACTTC.

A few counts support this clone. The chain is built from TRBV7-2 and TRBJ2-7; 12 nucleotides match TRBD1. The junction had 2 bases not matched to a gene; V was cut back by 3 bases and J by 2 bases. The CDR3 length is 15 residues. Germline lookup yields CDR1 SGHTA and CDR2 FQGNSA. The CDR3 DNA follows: TGTGCCAGCAGCTTGGGGACAGGGGGCCCCTACGAGCAGTACTTC. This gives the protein CASSLGTGGPYEQYF.

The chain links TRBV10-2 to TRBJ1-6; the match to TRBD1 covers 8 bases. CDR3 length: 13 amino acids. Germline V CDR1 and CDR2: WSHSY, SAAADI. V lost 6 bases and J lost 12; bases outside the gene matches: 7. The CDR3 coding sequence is TGCGCCAGCAGGGACAGGGAAGGAGAACCCCTCCACTTT. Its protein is CASRDREGEPLHF.

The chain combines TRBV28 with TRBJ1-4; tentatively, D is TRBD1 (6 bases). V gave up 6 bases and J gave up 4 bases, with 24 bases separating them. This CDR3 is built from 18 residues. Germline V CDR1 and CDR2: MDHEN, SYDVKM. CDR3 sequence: CASSHGAQDRLFNEKLFF. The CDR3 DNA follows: TGTGCCAGCAGCCACGGAGCCCAAGACAGGCTATTTAATGAAAAACTGTTTTTT.

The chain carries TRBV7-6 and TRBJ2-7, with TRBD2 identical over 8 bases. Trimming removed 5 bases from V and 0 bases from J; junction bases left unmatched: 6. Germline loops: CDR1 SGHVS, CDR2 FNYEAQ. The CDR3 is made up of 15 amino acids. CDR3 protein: CASSLTSGNSYEQYF. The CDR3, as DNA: TGTGCCAGCAGCCTTACTAGCGGCAACTCCTACGAGCAGTACTTC. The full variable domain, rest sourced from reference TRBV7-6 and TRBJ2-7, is GAGVSQSPRYKVTKRGQDVALRCDPISGHVSLYWYRQALGQGPEFLTYFNYEAQQDKSGLPNDRFSAERPEGSISTLTIQRTEQRDSAMYRCASSLTSGNSYEQYFGPGTRLTVT.

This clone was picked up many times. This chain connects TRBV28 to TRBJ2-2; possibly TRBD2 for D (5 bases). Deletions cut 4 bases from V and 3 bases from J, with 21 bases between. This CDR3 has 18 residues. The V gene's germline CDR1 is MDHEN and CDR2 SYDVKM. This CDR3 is CASSSPWTGKWDTGELFF. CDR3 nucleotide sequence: TGTGCCAGCAGTTCTCCTTGGACTGGCAAATGGGACACCGGGGAGCTGTTTTTT.

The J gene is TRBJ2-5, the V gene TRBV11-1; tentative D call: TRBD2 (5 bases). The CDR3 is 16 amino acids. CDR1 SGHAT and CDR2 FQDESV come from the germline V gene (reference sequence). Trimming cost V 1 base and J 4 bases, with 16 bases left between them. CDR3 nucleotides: TGTGCCAGCAGCTTAGGGGTGACGGCGGCGGGAGAGACCCAGTACTTC. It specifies CASSLGVTAAGETQYF.

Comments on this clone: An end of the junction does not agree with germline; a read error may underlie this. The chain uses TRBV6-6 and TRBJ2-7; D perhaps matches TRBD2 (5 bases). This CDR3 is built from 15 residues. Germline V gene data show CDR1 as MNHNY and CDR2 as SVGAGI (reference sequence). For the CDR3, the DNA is TGTGCCAGCAGTGTCGGGGTTTTGGCCTCCTTCGAGCAGTACTTC. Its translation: CASSVGVLASFEQYF.

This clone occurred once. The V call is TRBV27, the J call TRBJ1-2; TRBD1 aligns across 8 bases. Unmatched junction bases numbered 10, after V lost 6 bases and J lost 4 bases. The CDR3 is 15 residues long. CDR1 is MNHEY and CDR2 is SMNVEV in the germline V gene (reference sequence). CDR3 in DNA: TGTGCCAGCAGAACTTCAACAGGGGGACCCTATGGCTACACCTTC. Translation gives CASRTSTGGPYGYTF.

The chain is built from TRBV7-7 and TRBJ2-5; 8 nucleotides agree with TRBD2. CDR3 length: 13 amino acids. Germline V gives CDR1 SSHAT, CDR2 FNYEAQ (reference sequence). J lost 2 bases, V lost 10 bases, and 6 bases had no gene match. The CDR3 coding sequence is TGTGCCACCGGGGGGGGGCCTCAAGAGACCCAGTACTTC. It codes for CATGGGPQETQYF.

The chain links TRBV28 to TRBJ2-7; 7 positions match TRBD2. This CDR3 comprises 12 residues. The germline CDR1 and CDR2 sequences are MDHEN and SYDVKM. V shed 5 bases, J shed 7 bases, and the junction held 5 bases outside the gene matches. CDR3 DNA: TGTGCCAGCAGTGGCGGCGGGAGAGAGCAGTACTTC. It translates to CASSGGGREQYF.

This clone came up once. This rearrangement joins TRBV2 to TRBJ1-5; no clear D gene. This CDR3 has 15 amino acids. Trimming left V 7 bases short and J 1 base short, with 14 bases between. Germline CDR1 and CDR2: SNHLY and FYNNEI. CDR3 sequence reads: CASTVGGLSNQPQHF. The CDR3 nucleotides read TGTGCCAGCACCGTGGGAGGGTTGAGCAATCAGCCCCAGCATTTT.

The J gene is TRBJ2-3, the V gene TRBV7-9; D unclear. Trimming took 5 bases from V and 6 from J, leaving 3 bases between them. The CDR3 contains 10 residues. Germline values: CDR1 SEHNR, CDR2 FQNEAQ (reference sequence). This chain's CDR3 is CASSPDTQYF. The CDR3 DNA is TGTGCCAGCAGCCCTGATACGCAGTATTTT.

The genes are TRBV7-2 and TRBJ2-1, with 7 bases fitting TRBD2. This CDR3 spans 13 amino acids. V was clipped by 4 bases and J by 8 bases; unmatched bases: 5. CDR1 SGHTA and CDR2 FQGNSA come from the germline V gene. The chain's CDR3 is CASSWDYGYEQFF. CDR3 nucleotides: TGTGCCAGCAGCTGGGACTACGGGTATGAGCAGTTCTTC.

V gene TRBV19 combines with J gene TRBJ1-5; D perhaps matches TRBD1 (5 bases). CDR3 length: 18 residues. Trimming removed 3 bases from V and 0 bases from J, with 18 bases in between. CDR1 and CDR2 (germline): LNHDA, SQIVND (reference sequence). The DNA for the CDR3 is TGTGCCAGTAGTATTTTGCAGGGCCGGGGGTATAGCAATCAGCCCCAGCATTTT. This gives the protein CASSILQGRGYSNQPQHF. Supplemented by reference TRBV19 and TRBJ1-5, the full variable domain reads DGGITQSPKYLFRKEGQNVTLSCEQNLNHDAMYWYRQDPGQGLRLIYYSQIVNDFQKGDIAEGYSVSREKKESFPLTVTSAQKNPTAFYLCASSILQGRGYSNQPQHFGDGTRLSIL.

DNA for the CDR3: TGTGCCAGCAGCCAACCCCGGACTAGCGGGAGCAATGAGCAGTTCTTC. Encoded protein: CASSQPRTSGSNEQFF. V and J are TRBV3-1 (or the pseudogene TRBV3-2) and TRBJ2-1, with 13 bases fitting TRBD2. This CDR3 has 16 residues. Germline-derived CDR1 and CDR2 are LGHDT and YNNKEL (reference sequence). V dropped 2 bases and J dropped 6; count of bases not matched to a gene: 4.